This T cell receptor (beta chain) was identified during a study of OX40 agonist ivuxolimab in advanced cancers. Generated by immunoSEQ multiplex PCR, the TCRdb table keeps only in-frame clones and is missing some. The repertoire holds roughly 50,000 clones, nearly 80% seen once, with 3% to 4% in the top ten. This CDR3 is 12 amino acids long. Germline lookup yields CDR1 SGHTA and CDR2 FQGTGA. V gave up 1 base and J gave up 7 bases, with 7 bases separating them. This clone has more than one count but fewer than ten. The chain joins TRBV7-3 to TRBJ1-2; unclear D gene. This receptor was obtained from an adult with an advanced solid tumor such as melanoma, head and neck, liver or kidney cancer. The sequencing here drew on CD4+ or CD8+ T cells sorted from blood, taken in a trial of the OX40 agonist ivuxolimab. DNA for the CDR3: TGTGCCAGCAGCTTAAACGGGGTTGGCTACACCTTC. It translates to CASSLNGVGYTF.